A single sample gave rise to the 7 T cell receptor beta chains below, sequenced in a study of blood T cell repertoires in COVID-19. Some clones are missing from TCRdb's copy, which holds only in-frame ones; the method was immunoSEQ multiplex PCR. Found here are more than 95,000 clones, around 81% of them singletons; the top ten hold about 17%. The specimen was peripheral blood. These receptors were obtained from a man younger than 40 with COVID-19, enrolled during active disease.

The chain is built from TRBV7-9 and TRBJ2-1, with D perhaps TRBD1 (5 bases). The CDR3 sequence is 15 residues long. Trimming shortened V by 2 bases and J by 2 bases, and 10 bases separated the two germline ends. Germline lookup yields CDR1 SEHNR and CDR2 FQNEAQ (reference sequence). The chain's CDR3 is CASSLRGPTYNEQFF. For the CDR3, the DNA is TGTGCCAGCAGCTTAAGGGGTCCGACCTACAATGAGCAGTTCTTC.

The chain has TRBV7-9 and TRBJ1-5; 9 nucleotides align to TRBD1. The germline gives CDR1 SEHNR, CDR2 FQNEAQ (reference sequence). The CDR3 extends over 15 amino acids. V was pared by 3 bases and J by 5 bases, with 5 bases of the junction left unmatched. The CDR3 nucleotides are TGTGCCAGCAGCTTCGGACAGGGGATAGATCAGCCCCAGCATTTT. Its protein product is CASSFGQGIDQPQHF.

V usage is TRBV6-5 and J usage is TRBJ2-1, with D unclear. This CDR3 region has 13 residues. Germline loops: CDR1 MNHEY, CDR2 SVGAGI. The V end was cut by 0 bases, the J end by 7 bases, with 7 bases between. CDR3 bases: TGTGCCAGCAGTTACTCCGCCGGGAATGAGCAGTTCTTC. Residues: CASSYSAGNEQFF.

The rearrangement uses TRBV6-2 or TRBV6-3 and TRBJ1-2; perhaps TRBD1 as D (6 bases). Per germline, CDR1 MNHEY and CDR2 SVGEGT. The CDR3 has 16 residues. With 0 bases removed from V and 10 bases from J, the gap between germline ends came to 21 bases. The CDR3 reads CASSYSPARGTKDYTF. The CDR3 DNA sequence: TGTGCCAGCAGTTACTCCCCAGCGAGAGGGACAAAAGACTACACCTTC.

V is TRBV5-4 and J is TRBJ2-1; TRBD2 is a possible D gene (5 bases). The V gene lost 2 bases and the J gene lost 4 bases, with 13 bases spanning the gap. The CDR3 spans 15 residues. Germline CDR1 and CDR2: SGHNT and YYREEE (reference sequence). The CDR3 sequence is CASSFPGIQYNEQFF. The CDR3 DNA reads TGTGCCAGCAGCTTCCCCGGGATCCAATACAATGAGCAGTTCTTC.

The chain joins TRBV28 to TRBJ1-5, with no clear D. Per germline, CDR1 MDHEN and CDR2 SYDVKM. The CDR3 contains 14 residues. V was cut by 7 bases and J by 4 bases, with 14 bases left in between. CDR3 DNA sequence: TGTGCCAGCATTTCCGGAGGGTTGAATCAGCCCCAGCATTTT. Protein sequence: CASISGGLNQPQHF.

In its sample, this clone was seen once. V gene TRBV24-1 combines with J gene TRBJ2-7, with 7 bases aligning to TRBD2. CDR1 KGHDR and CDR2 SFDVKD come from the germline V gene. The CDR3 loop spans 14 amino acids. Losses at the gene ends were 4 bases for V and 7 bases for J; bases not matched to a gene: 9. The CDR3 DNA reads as TGTGCCACCAGTGAGCGGGGGACGGCCGGAGAGCAGTACTTC. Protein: CATSERGTAGEQYF.